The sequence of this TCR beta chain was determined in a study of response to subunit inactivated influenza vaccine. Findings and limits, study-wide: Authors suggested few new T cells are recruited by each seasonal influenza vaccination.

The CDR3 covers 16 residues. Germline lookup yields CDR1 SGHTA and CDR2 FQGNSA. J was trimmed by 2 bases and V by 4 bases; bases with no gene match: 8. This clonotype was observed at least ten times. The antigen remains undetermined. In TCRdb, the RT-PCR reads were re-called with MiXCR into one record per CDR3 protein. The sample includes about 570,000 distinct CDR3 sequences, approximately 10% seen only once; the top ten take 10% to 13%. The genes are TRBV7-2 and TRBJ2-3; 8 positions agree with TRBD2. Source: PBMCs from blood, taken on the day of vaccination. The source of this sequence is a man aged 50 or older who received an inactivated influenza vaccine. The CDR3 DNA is TGTGCCAGCAGCTCCCTTGGCGGGGGGAACACAGATACGCAGTATTTT. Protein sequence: CASSSLGGGNTDTQYF.